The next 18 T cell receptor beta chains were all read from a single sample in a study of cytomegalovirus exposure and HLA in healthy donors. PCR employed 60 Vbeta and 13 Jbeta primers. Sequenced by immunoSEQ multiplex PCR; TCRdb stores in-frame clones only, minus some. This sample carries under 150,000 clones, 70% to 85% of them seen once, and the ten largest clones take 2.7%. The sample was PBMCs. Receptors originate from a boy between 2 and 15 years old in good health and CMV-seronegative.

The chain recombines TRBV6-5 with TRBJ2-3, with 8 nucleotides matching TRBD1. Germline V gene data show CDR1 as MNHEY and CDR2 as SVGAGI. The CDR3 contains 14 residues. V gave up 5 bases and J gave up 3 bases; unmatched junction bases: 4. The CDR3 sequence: CASSRQGLTDTQYF. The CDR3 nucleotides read TGTGCCAGCAGTCGACAGGGGTTAACAGATACGCAGTATTTT.

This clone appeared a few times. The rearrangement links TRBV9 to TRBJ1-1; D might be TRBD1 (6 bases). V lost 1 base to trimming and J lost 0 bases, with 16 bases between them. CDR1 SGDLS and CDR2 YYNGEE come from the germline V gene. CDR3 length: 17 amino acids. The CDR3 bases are TGTGCCAGCAGCGTAAGTCCACAGGGATACATGAACACTGAAGCTTTCTTT. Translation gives CASSVSPQGYMNTEAFF.

CDR3 DNA sequence: TGTGCCAGCAGTCCCCGTCGGGTGTTGGGAGATACGCAGTATTTT. Protein: CASSPRRVLGDTQYF. The chain recombines TRBV6-1 with TRBJ2-3; unclear D gene. The CDR3 contains 15 residues. V was pared by 5 bases and J by 5 bases, with 17 bases between. Germline V lookup: CDR1 MNHNS, CDR2 SASEGT.

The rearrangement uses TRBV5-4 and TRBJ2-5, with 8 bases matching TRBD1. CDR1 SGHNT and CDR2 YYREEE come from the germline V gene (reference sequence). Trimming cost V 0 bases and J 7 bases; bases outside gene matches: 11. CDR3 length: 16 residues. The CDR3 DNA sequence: TGTGCCAGCAGCTTGGCCGCGAGACAGGGGTTCAGGACCCAGTACTTC. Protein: CASSLAARQGFRTQYF.

The CDR3 protein is CASSYSSSGYTF. In DNA, the CDR3 is TGTGCCAGCAGTTACTCTTCCAGTGGCTACACCTTC. The chain has TRBV6-6 and TRBJ1-2; D ambiguous. The ends were cut back, 0 bases at V and 7 bases at J, with 6 bases in the middle. The CDR3 loop spans 12 amino acids. CDR1 and CDR2 from the germline V gene are MNHNY and SVGAGI (reference sequence).

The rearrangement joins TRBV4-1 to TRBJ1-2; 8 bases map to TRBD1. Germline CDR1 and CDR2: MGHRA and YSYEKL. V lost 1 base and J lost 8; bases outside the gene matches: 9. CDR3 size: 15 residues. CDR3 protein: CASSQVIDRGRGYTF. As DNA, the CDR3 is TGCGCCAGCAGCCAAGTTATAGACAGGGGACGGGGCTACACCTTC.

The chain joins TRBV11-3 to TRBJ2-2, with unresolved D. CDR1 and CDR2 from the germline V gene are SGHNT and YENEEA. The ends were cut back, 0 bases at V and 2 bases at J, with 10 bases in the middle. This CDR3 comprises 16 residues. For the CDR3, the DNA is TGTGCCAGCAGCTTAGATCGCCAGGTTAACACCGGGGAGCTGTTTTTT. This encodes CASSLDRQVNTGELFF.

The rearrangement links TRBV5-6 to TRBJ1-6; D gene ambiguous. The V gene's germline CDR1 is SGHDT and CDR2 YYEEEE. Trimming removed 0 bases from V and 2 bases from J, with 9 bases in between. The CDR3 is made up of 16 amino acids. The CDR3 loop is CASSLGRAAYNSPLHF. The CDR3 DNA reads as TGTGCCAGCAGCTTGGGGCGGGCCGCCTATAATTCACCCCTCCACTTT.

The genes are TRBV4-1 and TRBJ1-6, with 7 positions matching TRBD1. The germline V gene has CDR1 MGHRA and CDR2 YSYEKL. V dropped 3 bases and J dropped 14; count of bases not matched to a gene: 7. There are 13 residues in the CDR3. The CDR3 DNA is TGCGCCAGCAGCCAGGCAAGGGGGCTAGCCCTCCACTTT. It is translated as CASSQARGLALHF.

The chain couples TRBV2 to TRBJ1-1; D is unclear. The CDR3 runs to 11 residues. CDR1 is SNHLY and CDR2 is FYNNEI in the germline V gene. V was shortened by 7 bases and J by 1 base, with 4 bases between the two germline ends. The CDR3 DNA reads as TGTGCCAGCACTACGAACACTGAAGCTTTCTTT. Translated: CASTTNTEAFF. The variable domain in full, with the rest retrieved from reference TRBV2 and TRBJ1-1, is EPEVTQTPSHQVTQMGQEVILRCVPISNHLYFYWYRQILGQKVEFLVSFYNNEISEKSEIFDDQFSVERPDGSNFTLKIRSTKLEDSAMYFCASTTNTEAFFGQGTRLTVV.

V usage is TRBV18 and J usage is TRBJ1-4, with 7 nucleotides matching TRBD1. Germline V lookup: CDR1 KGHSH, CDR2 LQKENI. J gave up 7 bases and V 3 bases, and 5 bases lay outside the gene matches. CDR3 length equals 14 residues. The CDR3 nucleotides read TGTGCCAGCTCACCTCAGACAGGGAGTGAAAAACTGTTTTTT. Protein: CASSPQTGSEKLFF.

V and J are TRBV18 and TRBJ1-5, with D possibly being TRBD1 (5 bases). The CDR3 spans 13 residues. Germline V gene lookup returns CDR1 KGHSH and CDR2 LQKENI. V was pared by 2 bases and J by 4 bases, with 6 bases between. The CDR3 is CASSPGANQPQHF. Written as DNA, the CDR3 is TGTGCCAGCTCACCAGGGGCAAATCAGCCCCAGCATTTT.

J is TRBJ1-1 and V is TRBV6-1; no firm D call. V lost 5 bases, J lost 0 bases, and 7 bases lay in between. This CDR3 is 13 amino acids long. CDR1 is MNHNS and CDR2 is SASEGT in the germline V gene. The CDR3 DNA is TGTGCCAGCAGTTTTAATATGAACACTGAAGCTTTCTTT. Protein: CASSFNMNTEAFF.

CDR3 in DNA: TGTGCCAGCAGCTCGGACAGGAAAGCCATGAACACTGAAGCTTTCTTT. Its protein product is CASSSDRKAMNTEAFF. The rearrangement uses TRBV5-5 and TRBJ1-1; 7 bases are a match to TRBD1. The CDR3 contains 16 residues. CDR1 is SGHKS and CDR2 is YYEKEE in the germline V gene (reference sequence). Unmatched junction bases numbered 8, after V lost 3 bases and J lost 0 bases.

The CDR3 nucleotides read TGCGCCAGCGGGCCAGGCGATATCGGTGGCTACACCTTC. Translated: CASGPGDIGGYTF. The chain joins TRBV5-1 to TRBJ1-2; no clear D gene. The CDR3 extends over 13 amino acids. Deletions cut 7 bases from V and 7 bases from J, with 17 bases between. CDR1 and CDR2 from the germline V gene are SGHRS and YFSETQ.

This CDR3 reads CASSPGQGGQPQHF. Written as DNA, the CDR3 is TGTGCCAGCAGTCCCGGACAGGGGGGTCAGCCCCAGCATTTT. The rearrangement joins TRBV6-5 to TRBJ1-5; 10 bases align to TRBD1. Germline V gene lookup returns CDR1 MNHEY and CDR2 SVGAGI. The V gene end was trimmed by 5 bases and the J gene end by 6 bases; junction bases not matched to a gene: 4. This CDR3 is built from 14 residues.

CDR3 bases: TGTGCCAGCAGCTTAGTTTCAGGGCGGGGATTTGAAAAACTGTTTTTT. It is translated as CASSLVSGRGFEKLFF. J is TRBJ1-4 and V is TRBV7-8; TRBD1 is a possible D gene (5 bases). V was trimmed by 1 base and J by 7 bases, leaving 16 bases between them. CDR1 is SGHVS and CDR2 is FQNEAQ in the germline V gene. There are 16 residues in the CDR3. Supplemented by reference TRBV7-8 and TRBJ1-4, the full variable domain reads GAGVSQSPRYKVAKRGQDVALRCDPISGHVSLFWYQQALGQGPEFLTYFQNEAQLDKSGLPSDRFFAERPEGSVSTLKIQRTQQEDSAVYLCASSLVSGRGFEKLFFGSGTQLSVL.

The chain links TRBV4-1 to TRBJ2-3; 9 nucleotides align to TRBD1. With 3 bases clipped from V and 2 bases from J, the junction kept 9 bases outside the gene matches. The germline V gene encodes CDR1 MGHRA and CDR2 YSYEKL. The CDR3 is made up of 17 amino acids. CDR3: CASSHPPGTGNTDTQYF. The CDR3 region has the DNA TGCGCCAGCAGCCACCCTCCAGGGACAGGGAACACAGATACGCAGTATTTT.